Reported below is one TCR beta chain. The antigen remains unidentified. Attachment of unique molecular identifiers to individual cDNA molecules was performed in the library. TCRdb reanalysed the RACE reads using MiXCR and keeps one entry per CDR3 protein. The table has about 130,000 distinct CDR3 sequences, approximately 9.5% seen once. This entry is derived from a study of human T cells and chemical hapten exposure. Study-level results: TCRs at high frequency, those above 1 in 1000, did not change with DPC sensitization.

This sample's time point: healthy volunteer bleed at 2 weeks. Extraction of total RNA was performed on unfractionated whole blood. Trimming removed 3 bases at V and 6 bases at J, with 12 bases between. Germline V gene sequence: CDR1 MGHRA, CDR2 YSYEKL. This CDR3 region has 14 residues. The source of this sequence is a male donor in good health. Some clones in this sample may be carry-over from other donors' samples. The chain couples TRBV4-1 to TRBJ2-1; the D gene is possibly TRBD2 (6 bases). Material: whole blood. The CDR3 here is CASSHIRLVNEQFF. CDR3 nucleotide sequence: TGCGCCAGCAGCCATATCAGACTAGTCAATGAGCAGTTCTTC.